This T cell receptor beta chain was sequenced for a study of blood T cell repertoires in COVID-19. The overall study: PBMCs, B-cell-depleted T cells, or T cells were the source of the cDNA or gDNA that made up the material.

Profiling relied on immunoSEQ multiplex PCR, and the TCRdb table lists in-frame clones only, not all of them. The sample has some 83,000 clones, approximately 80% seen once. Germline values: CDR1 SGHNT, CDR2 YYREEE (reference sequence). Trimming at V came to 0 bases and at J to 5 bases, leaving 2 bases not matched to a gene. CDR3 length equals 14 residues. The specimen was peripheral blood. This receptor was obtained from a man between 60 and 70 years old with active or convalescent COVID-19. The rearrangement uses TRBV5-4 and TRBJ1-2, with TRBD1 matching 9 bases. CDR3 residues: CASSLGGTGYGYTF. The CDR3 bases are TGTGCCAGCAGCTTGGGGGGGACAGGGTATGGCTACACCTTC.